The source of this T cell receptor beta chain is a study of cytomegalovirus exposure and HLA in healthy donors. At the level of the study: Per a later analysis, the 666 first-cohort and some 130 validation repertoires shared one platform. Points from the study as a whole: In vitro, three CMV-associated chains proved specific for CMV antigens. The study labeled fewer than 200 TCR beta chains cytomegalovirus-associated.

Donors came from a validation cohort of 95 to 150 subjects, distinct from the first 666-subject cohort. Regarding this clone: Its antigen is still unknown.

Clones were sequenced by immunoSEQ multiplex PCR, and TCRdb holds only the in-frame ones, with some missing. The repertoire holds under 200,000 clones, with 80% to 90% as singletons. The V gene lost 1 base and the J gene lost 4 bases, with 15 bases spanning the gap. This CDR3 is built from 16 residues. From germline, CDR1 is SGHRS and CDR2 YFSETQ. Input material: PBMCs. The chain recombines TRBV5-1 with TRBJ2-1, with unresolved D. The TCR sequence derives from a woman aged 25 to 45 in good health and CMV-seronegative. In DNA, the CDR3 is TGCGCCAGCAGCTTGCTTCTGCCAGCCCCATACAATGAGCAGTTCTTC. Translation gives CASSLLLPAPYNEQFF.